The text below deals with one T cell receptor beta chain. Assay: immunoSEQ multiplex PCR; the TCRdb copy retains only in-frame clones and omits some. The sample yields 150,000 to 180,000 clones, 91% seen once. The sample comes from a study of blood T cell repertoires in COVID-19. The CDR3 has 16 amino acids. Germline V gene sequence: CDR1 SNHLY, CDR2 FYNNEI. The V and J ends lost 4 bases and 1 base, in that order; junction bases with no gene match: 5. The TCR was taken from a man aged 50 to 60 with acute or convalescent COVID-19. The chain employs TRBV2 and TRBJ1-1; 11 bases line up with TRBD1. The sequencing sample was made of peripheral blood. The CDR3 spells CASSADRGQRNTEAFF. CDR3 bases: TGTGCCAGCAGTGCGGACAGGGGGCAAAGGAACACTGAAGCTTTCTTT.